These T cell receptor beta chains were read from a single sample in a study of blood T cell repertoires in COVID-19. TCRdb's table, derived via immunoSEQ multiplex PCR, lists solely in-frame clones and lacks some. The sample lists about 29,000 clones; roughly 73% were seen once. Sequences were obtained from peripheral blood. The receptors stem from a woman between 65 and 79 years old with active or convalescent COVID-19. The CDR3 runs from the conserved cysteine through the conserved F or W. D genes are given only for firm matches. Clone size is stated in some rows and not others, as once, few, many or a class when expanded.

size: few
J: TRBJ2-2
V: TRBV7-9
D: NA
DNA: TGTGCCAGCAGCTCTCCGGTCAGGGTGGGATTGAACACCGGGGAGCTGTTTTTT
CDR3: CASSSPVRVGLNTGELFF

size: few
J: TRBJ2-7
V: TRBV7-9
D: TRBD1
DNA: TGTGCCAGCAGCTTAGGATGGGGCCGGGACAGACTTTCCTACGAGCAGTACTTC
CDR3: CASSLGWGRDRLSYEQYF

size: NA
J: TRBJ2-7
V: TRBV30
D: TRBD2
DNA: TGTGCCTGGACGGGCCCAACCACACGTAGGACTAGCGCGTCCTACGAGCAGTACTTC
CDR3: CAWTGPTTRRTSASYEQYF

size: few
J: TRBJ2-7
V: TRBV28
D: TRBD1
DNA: TGTGCCAGCAGTTTATTAGGGGGCAGGGAAATTTACGAGCAGTACTTC
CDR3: CASSLLGGREIYEQYF

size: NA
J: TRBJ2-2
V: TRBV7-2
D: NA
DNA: TGTGCCAGCAGCGGGGGGGCCCGGTCCACCGGGGAGCTGTTTTTT
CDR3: CASSGGARSTGELFF

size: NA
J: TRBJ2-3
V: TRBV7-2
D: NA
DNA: TGTGCCAGCAGCTTCGGCGCGGGGTCAGATACGCAGTATTTT
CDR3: CASSFGAGSDTQYF

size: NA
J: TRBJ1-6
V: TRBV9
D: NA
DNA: TGTGCCAGCAGCCCAGCAGCGGGTTCACCCCTCCACTTT
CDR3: CASSPAAGSPLHF

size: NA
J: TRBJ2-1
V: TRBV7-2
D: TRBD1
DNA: TGTGCCAGCAGCTCACGGGACAGGGGGTTTAATGAGCAGTTCTTC
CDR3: CASSSRDRGFNEQFF

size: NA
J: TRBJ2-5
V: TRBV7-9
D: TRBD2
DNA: TGTGCCAGCAGCTTCAGAGCGGGGCCCGGTTTGGAGACCCAGTACTTC
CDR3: CASSFRAGPGLETQYF

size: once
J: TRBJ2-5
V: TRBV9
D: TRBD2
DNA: TGTGCCAGCAGCGTAGTTGGGACTAGCGGGGGCCCCACCGAAGAGACCCAGTACTTC
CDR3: CASSVVGTSGGPTEETQYF